Listed below are T cell receptor beta chains from one sample, sequenced in a study of post-analysis software for immune sequencing data. Via MiXCR, TCRdb re-called the PCR reads, giving one row per CDR3 protein. The data show about 200,000 distinct CDR3 sequences, approximately 28% seen once. Material: blood. The receptors come from a girl aged 2 to 17 with multiple sclerosis. Each CDR3 is given with its conserved first and last residue.

CASSQDINEKLFF	TRBV3-1	TRBJ1-4	13
CASSLGTSYNSPLHF	TRBV27	TRBJ1-6	15
CASSLSGGPSDEQFF	TRBV11-2	TRBJ2-1	15
CASSPTGLGYTF	TRBV19	TRBJ1-2	12
CASSLLRPTQYF	TRBV28	TRBJ2-3	12
CASSFFRNTEAFF	TRBV7-3	TRBJ1-1	13
CASSHNGQGSYEQYF	TRBV3-1	TRBJ2-7	15
CASSFMQGAEQYF	TRBV28	-	13
CSADRTGRGTEAFF	TRBV20-1	TRBJ1-1	14
CASSRGLAGVGTRELFF	TRBV12-3/TRBV12-4	TRBJ2-2	17
CASSYQNNEQFF	TRBV6-5	TRBJ2-1	12
CASSPNDRGANEQYF	TRBV3-1	-	15
CASSGRLAYEQYF	TRBV18	TRBJ2-7	13
CASRLAYSTDTQYF	TRBV6-5	TRBJ2-3	14
CSVAGTNTGELFF	TRBV29-1	TRBJ2-2	13
CASSLKLAGLETQYF	TRBV12-3/TRBV12-4	TRBJ2-5	15
CASSPLAGVANIQYF	TRBV6-2/TRBV6-3	TRBJ2-4	15
CASSLLGGETQYF	TRBV7-9	TRBJ2-5	13
CSARGTSGNFYNEQYF	TRBV20-1	-	16
CASSLESSNSPLHF	TRBV5-1	TRBJ1-6	14
CASRPDRGLADTQYF	TRBV5-1	TRBJ2-3	15
CAISADSEQYF	TRBV10-3	TRBJ2-7	11
CASSLDRGRSYEQYF	TRBV4-1	TRBJ2-7	15
CSATGLVKDTQYF	TRBV20-1	TRBJ2-3	13
CASSLDRGGTYEQYF	TRBV12-3/TRBV12-4	-	15
CASGMDVASYNEQFF	TRBV27	TRBJ2-1	15
CASSQVGGQPTEAFF	TRBV4-1	TRBJ1-1	15
CASSLDPTNYGYTF	TRBV5-1	TRBJ1-2	14
CASSFGGQSSYEQYF	TRBV5-5	TRBJ2-7	15
CASQKAGGSYEQYF	TRBV5-1	TRBJ2-7	14
CASSPPGGKAQHF	TRBV18	TRBJ1-5	13
CASSFVGGGYSNQPQHF	TRBV12-3/TRBV12-4	TRBJ1-5	17
CASSYRGTSGYIQYF	TRBV5-1	TRBJ2-4	15
CASTRTIYGYTF	TRBV12-3/TRBV12-4	TRBJ1-2	12
CASSPRADVMNTEAFF	TRBV7-2	TRBJ1-1	16
CAGSRQTSTDTQYF	TRBV5-1	TRBJ2-3	14
CASSLLDRRNSPLHF	TRBV28	TRBJ1-6	15
CAWSLGPPAFF	TRBV30	TRBJ1-1	11
CSARGTGYTEAFF	TRBV20-1	TRBJ1-1	13
CSVARGNTDTQYF	TRBV29-1	TRBJ2-3	13
CASSPSYTDTQYF	TRBV7-2	TRBJ2-3	13
CASSLGDLVLTDTQYF	TRBV7-9	TRBJ2-3	16
CASSYWGWDTEAFF	TRBV6-2/TRBV6-3	TRBJ1-1	14
CSAGDSGNTIYF	TRBV29-1	TRBJ1-3	12
CSAEGDRGGYEQFF	TRBV29-1	TRBJ2-1	14
CSGGVNYGYTF	TRBV29-1	TRBJ1-2	11
CASSFGPIGDEQFF	TRBV9	TRBJ2-1	14
CASSLSSSGGARGETQYF	TRBV28	TRBJ2-5	18
CASTEPHGTRSSGYTF	TRBV5-5	TRBJ1-2	16
CASSLVRGAEEQYF	TRBV5-6	TRBJ2-7	14
CASSLASGRNEQFF	TRBV12-3/TRBV12-4	TRBJ2-1	14
CASNTGQGHTEAFF	TRBV5-1	TRBJ1-1	14
CASTVRGNEQFF	TRBV7-2	TRBJ2-1	12
CASSPMGGATNIQYF	TRBV5-1	-	15